The rows below give T cell receptor beta chains drawn from one sample of a study of beta chain features in type 1 diabetes. Generated by immunoSEQ multiplex PCR, the TCRdb table keeps only in-frame clones and is missing some. The table includes approximately 380,000 clones, roughly 16% detected once. Sequenced material: naive CD4+ T cells from blood. The receptors here all came from a woman aged 18 to 35 in good health. CDR3s include the opening cysteine and the closing phenylalanine or tryptophan. A D gene is named only where the DNA matches it firmly. Clone size appears in some rows only: once, few, many, or a class for an expanded clone.

j_call | d_call | clone_size | v_call | cdr3_aa | cdr3_nt
TRBJ2-5 | TRBD1 | - | TRBV30 | CAWSVTGGSQETQYF | TGTGCCTGGAGTGTGACAGGGGGGAGCCAAGAGACCCAGTACTTC
TRBJ2-3 | - | - | TRBV7-9 | CASSLGGRAPSTDTQYF | TGTGCCAGCAGCTTAGGTGGGAGAGCGCCCAGCACAGATACGCAGTATTTT
TRBJ1-2 | - | - | TRBV28 | CASSALTGANYGYTF | TGTGCCAGCAGTGCACTAACAGGAGCCAACTATGGCTACACCTTC
TRBJ2-2 | TRBD1 | - | TRBV25-1 | CASLGQGRAGELFF | TGTGCCAGCCTAGGACAGGGGAGAGCCGGGGAGCTGTTTTTT
TRBJ2-5 | - | - | TRBV28 | CASSFSRAGQETQYF | TGTGCCAGCAGTTTCAGCCGGGCGGGGCAAGAGACCCAGTACTTC
TRBJ1-5 | - | few | TRBV21-1 | CASSKRQVAGSQPQHF | TGTGCCAGCAGCAAAAGACAGGTGGCTGGTTCACAGCCCCAGCATTTT
TRBJ1-5 | TRBD1 | - | TRBV30 | CAWSVNRGKQPQHF | TGTGCCTGGAGTGTCAACAGGGGAAAACAGCCCCAGCATTTT
TRBJ2-7 | - | few | TRBV28 | CASSASRGRTYEQYF | TGTGCCAGCAGTGCCAGCAGGGGGAGGACCTACGAGCAGTACTTC
TRBJ2-1 | - | few | TRBV7-9 | CASSWGSSYNEQFF | TGTGCCAGCAGCTGGGGCAGCTCCTACAATGAGCAGTTCTTC
TRBJ2-3 | TRBD2 | - | TRBV28 | CASSSPSGRGKSSTDTQYF | TGTGCCAGCAGTTCCCCCAGCGGGAGAGGAAAATCAAGCACAGATACGCAGTATTTT
TRBJ1-1 | TRBD1 | few | TRBV29-1 | CSVEQGPNTEAFF | TGCAGCGTGGAACAGGGGCCGAACACTGAAGCTTTCTTT
TRBJ2-2 | TRBD1 | - | TRBV30 | CAWTGGTGELFF | TGTGCCTGGACAGGGGGCACCGGGGAGCTGTTTTTT
TRBJ2-1 | TRBD2 | - | TRBV5-1 | CASSSGTSGRGEQFF | TGCGCCAGCAGCTCGGGGACTAGCGGGAGAGGCGAGCAGTTCTTC
TRBJ2-5 | TRBD1 | few | TRBV6-1 | CASSEGTGGAETQYF | TGTGCCAGCAGTGAGGGGACAGGGGGGGCGGAGACCCAGTACTTC
TRBJ2-1 | TRBD2 | few | TRBV7-2 | CASTPLAGGFYEQFF | TGTGCCAGCACCCCATTAGCGGGAGGGTTCTATGAGCAGTTCTTC
TRBJ2-5 | TRBD1 | - | TRBV28 | CASSSPTGNIRKTQYF | TGTGCCAGCAGTTCCCCGACAGGGAATATCAGGAAGACCCAGTACTTC
TRBJ2-1 | TRBD2 | few | TRBV19 | CASSSAGGLNEQFF | TGTGCCAGTAGCTCGGCGGGAGGGCTCAATGAGCAGTTCTTC
TRBJ2-7 | TRBD1 | - | TRBV19 | CASSIPPGTVLYEQYF | TGTGCCAGTAGTATCCCTCCCGGGACAGTCCTCTACGAGCAGTACTTC
TRBJ2-7 | TRBD1 | few | TRBV13 | CASSSDTQGYSYEQYF | TGTGCCAGCAGCTCAGATACACAGGGGTACTCCTACGAGCAGTACTTC
TRBJ2-6 | - | few | TRBV4-3 | CASSAGQRNSGANVLTF | TGCGCCAGCTCGGCAGGACAGCGAAACTCTGGGGCCAACGTCCTGACTTTC
TRBJ1-2 | TRBD1 | - | TRBV29-1 | CSASGQGVNYGYTF | TGCAGCGCGTCTGGACAGGGGGTTAACTATGGCTACACCTTC
TRBJ2-7 | TRBD1 | - | TRBV7-2 | CASSPPGTGNYEQYF | TGTGCCAGCAGTCCACCCGGGACAGGGAACTACGAGCAGTACTTC
TRBJ2-1 | - | few | TRBV11-2 | CASSPAGHEQFF | TGTGCCAGCAGCCCAGCGGGTCATGAGCAGTTCTTC
TRBJ1-1 | - | few | TRBV5-1 | CASSFSGDTEAFF | TGCGCCAGCAGCTTTTCAGGGGACACTGAAGCTTTCTTT
TRBJ2-2 | - | - | TRBV15 | CATSPDYPNTGELFF | TGTGCCACCAGCCCAGACTATCCCAACACCGGGGAGCTGTTTTTT
TRBJ2-7 | TRBD2 | - | TRBV9 | CASNRGLAEYEQYF | TGTGCCAGCAATAGAGGGCTAGCGGAGTACGAGCAGTACTTC
TRBJ2-1 | TRBD2 | - | TRBV5-4 | CASSPGTSGRVRNEQFF | TGTGCCAGCAGCCCCGGGACTAGCGGGAGGGTTAGGAATGAGCAGTTCTTC
TRBJ2-7 | TRBD2 | few | TRBV18 | CASRLAPSAEQYF | TGTGCCAGCAGACTAGCGCCGTCGGCCGAGCAGTACTTC
TRBJ1-2 | - | - | TRBV9 | CAPLRIGGEREYGYTF | TGTGCCCCCTTACGGATCGGGGGCGAGCGGGAGTATGGCTACACCTTC
TRBJ2-5 | - | few | TRBV30 | CAFDRIHQETQYF | TGTGCCTTTGACAGAATACACCAAGAGACCCAGTACTTC
TRBJ2-7 | - | - | TRBV9 | CASSVGRAGASYEQYF | TGTGCCAGCAGCGTAGGGCGAGCGGGCGCGTCCTACGAGCAGTACTTC
TRBJ1-5 | TRBD1 | few | TRBV10-3 | CAVGTANQPQHF | TGTGCCGTCGGGACAGCAAATCAGCCCCAGCATTTT
TRBJ2-1 | TRBD1 | - | TRBV9 | CASSVSGTVWNEQFF | TGTGCCAGCAGTGTATCAGGGACAGTGTGGAATGAGCAGTTCTTC
TRBJ2-7 | TRBD1 | few | TRBV27 | CASSTDRGRNYEQYF | TGTGCCAGCAGCACGGACAGGGGGCGCAACTACGAGCAGTACTTC
TRBJ1-5 | - | - | TRBV28 | CASSFPFHF | TGTGCCAGCAGTTTCCCCTTCCATTTT
TRBJ2-1 | - | - | TRBV7-9 | CASIFWGREQFF | TGTGCCAGCATCTTTTGGGGGCGTGAGCAGTTCTTC
TRBJ2-1 | TRBD2 | few | TRBV11-2 | CASTPNRTSSYNEQFF | TGTGCCAGCACCCCCAACCGGACTAGCAGCTACAATGAGCAGTTCTTC
TRBJ2-5 | - | - | TRBV29-1 | CSVNRQIQETQYF | TGCAGCGTTAACAGACAGATCCAAGAGACCCAGTACTTC
TRBJ2-1 | - | - | TRBV28 | CASHGGSSYNEQFF | TGTGCCAGCCATGGGGGGAGCTCCTACAATGAGCAGTTCTTC
TRBJ2-3 | TRBD2 | - | TRBV4-3 | CASSQGLAGGDTQYF | TGCGCCAGCAGCCAAGGATTAGCGGGAGGGGATACGCAGTATTTT
TRBJ2-1 | - | few | TRBV5-1 | CASSPRDTSGSNEQFF | TGCGCCAGCAGCCCCCGGGACACAAGCGGATCAAATGAGCAGTTCTTC
TRBJ2-7 | TRBD2 | - | TRBV28 | CASSSSGTTTFYEQYF | TGTGCCAGCAGTTCCTCTGGGACTACGACTTTCTACGAGCAGTACTTC
TRBJ2-7 | TRBD1 | - | TRBV28 | CASSSGQGWNEQYF | TGTGCCAGCAGCTCAGGACAGGGCTGGAACGAGCAGTACTTC
TRBJ1-5 | TRBD1 | - | TRBV18 | CASSPQGQGAPNQPQHF | TGTGCCAGCTCACCACAGGGCCAGGGGGCCCCGAATCAGCCCCAGCATTTT
TRBJ1-1 | - | - | TRBV5-1 | CASSRTGQLNTEAFF | TGCGCCAGCAGCCGTACGGGACAACTGAACACTGAAGCTTTCTTT
TRBJ1-2 | TRBD1 | few | TRBV7-9 | CASSPQGGRGGYTF | TGTGCCAGCAGCCCCCAGGGGGGAAGAGGAGGCTACACCTTC
TRBJ2-5 | - | few | TRBV11-2 | CASSLGVYQETQYF | TGTGCCAGCAGCCTAGGAGTTTACCAAGAGACCCAGTACTTC